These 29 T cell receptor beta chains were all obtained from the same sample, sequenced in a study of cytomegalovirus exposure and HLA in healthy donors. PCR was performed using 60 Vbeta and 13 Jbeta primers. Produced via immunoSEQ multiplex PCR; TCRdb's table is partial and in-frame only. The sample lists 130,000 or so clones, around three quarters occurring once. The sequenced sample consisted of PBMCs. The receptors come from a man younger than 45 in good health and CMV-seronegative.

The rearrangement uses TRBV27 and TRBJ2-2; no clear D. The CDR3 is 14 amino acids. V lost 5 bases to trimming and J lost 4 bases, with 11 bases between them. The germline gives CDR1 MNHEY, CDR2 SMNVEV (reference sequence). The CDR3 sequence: CASSIVAGTGELFF. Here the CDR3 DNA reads TGTGCCAGCAGTATCGTTGCAGGCACCGGGGAGCTGTTTTTT.

CDR3 protein: CASSQRTSGSPGEQFF. CDR3 DNA sequence: TGCGCCAGCAGCCAACGGACTAGCGGGTCTCCGGGTGAGCAGTTCTTC. This sequence joins TRBV4-1 and TRBJ2-1, with 11 bases identical to TRBD2. Germline V gene lookup returns CDR1 MGHRA and CDR2 YSYEKL. The CDR3 contains 16 residues. V lost 2 bases to trimming and J lost 9 bases; unmatched junction nucleotides: 9.

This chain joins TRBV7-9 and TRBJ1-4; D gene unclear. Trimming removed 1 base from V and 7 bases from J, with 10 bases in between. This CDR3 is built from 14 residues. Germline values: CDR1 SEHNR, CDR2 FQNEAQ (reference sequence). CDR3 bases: TGTGCCAGCAGCTTAGGTGTTTCGGGTGAAAAACTGTTTTTT. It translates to CASSLGVSGEKLFF.

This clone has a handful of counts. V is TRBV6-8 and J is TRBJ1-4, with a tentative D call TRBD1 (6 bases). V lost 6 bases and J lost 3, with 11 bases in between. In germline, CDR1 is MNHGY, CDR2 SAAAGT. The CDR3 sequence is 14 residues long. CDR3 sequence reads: CASSLTGSNEKLFF. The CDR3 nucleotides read TGTGCCAGCAGCCTGACAGGATCTAATGAAAAACTGTTTTTT.

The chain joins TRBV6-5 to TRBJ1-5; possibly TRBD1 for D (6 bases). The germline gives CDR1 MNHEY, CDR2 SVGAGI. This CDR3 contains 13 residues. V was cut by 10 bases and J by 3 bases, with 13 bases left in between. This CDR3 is CATSRDTNQPQHF. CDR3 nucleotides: TGTGCCACCTCCCGGGACACCAATCAGCCCCAGCATTTT.

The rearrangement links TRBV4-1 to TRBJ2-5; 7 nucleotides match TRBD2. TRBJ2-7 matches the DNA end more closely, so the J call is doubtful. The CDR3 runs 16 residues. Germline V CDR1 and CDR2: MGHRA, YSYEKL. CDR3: CASSPNSGFSSYEQYF. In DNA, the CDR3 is TGCGCCAGCAGCCCTAATAGCGGGTTTAGCTCCTACGAGCAGTACTTC.

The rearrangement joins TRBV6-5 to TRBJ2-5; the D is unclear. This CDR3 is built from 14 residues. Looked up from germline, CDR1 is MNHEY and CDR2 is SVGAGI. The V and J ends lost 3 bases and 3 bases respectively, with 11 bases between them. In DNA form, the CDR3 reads TGTGCCAGCAGTTATTCCTTCAGGAAAGAGACCCAGTACTTC. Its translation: CASSYSFRKETQYF.

CDR3 coding DNA: TGTGCCAGCGACGTGGGACAGGGAGTTTCCTACGAGCAGTACTTC. Protein: CASDVGQGVSYEQYF. This sequence joins TRBV28 and TRBJ2-7; 9 bases agree with TRBD1. The CDR3 length is 15 residues. After removal of 8 bases from V and 1 base from J, the junction contained 9 bases not matched to a gene. Looked up from germline, CDR1 is MDHEN and CDR2 is SYDVKM.

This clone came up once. In DNA form, the CDR3 reads TGCAGCGTACAGGGGGCGCAAGGCTACACCTTC. This codes for CSVQGAQGYTF. The V gene is TRBV29-1, the J gene TRBJ1-2; 9 bases are a match to TRBD1. Germline lookup yields CDR1 SQVTM and CDR2 ANQGSEA. V was clipped by 6 bases and J by 8 bases; unmatched bases: 4. This CDR3 is 11 amino acids long.

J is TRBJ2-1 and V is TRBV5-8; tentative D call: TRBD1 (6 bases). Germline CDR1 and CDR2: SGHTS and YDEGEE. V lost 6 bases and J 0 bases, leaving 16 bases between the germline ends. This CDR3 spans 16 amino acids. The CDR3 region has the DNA TGTGCCAGCACCATCCTTAGGGGGAGCTCCTACAATGAGCAGTTCTTC. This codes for CASTILRGSSYNEQFF.

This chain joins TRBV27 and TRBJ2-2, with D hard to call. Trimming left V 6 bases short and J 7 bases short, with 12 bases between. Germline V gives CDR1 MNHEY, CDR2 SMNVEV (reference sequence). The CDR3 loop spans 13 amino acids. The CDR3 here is CASSPASYGELFF. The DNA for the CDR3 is TGTGCCAGCAGCCCCGCGAGTTACGGGGAGCTGTTTTTT.

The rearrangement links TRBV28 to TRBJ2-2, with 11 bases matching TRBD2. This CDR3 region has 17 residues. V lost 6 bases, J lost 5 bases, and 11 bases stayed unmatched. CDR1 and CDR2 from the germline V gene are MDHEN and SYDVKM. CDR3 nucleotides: TGTGCCAGCAGGTTTAGCGGGAGGGCCGGTTATACCGGGGAGCTGTTTTTT. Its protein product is CASRFSGRAGYTGELFF.

CDR3 nucleotides: TGTGCCAGCGCGACCGGGAGATATACCTACGAGCAGTACTTC. As protein: CASATGRYTYEQYF. The chain joins TRBV27 to TRBJ2-7; D may be TRBD2 (6 bases). Trimming stripped 8 bases from V and 2 bases from J, with 16 bases between. The CDR3 has 14 residues. CDR1 and CDR2 (germline): MNHEY, SMNVEV (reference sequence).

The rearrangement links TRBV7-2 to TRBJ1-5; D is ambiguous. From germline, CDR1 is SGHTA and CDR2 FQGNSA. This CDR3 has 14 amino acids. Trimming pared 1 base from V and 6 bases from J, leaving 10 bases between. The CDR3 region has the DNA TGTGCCAGCAGCTTAGTTGTTAGTCCTCAGCCCCAGCATTTT. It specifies CASSLVVSPQPQHF. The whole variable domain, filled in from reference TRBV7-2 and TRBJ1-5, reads GAGVSQSPSNKVTEKGKDVELRCDPISGHTALYWYRQSLGQGLEFLIYFQGNSAPDKSGLPSDRFSAERTGGSVSTLTIQRTQQEDSAVYLCASSLVVSPQPQHFGDGTRLSIL.

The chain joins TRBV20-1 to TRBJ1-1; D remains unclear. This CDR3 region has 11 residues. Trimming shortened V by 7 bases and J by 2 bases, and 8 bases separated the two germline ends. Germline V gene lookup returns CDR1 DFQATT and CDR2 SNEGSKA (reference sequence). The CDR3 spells CSGRGNTEAFF. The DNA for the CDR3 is TGCAGTGGGCGAGGAAACACTGAAGCTTTCTTT.

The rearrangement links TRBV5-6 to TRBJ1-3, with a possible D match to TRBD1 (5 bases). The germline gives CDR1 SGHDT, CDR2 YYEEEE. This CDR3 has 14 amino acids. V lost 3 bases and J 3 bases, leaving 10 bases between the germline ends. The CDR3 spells CASSSPGGGNTIYF. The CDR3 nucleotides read TGTGCCAGCAGCTCCCCGGGGGGTGGAAACACCATATATTTT.

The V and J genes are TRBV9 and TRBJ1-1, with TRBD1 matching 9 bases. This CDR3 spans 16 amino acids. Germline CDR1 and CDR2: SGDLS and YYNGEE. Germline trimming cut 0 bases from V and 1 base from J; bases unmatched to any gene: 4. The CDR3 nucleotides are TGTGCCAGCAGCGTAGACCTGACAGGGGGGAACACTGAAGCTTTCTTT. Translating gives CASSVDLTGGNTEAFF.

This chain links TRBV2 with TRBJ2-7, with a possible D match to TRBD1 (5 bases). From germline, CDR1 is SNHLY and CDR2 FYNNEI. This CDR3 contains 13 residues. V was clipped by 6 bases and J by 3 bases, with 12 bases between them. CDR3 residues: CASRRGMGYEQYF. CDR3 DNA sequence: TGTGCCAGCAGAAGGGGAATGGGCTACGAGCAGTACTTC.

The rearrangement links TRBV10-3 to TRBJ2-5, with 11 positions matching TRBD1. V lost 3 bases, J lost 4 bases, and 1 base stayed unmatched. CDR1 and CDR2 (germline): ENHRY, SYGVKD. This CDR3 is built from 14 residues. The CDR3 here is CAISDGTGGETQYF. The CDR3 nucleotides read TGTGCCATCAGTGACGGGACAGGGGGAGAGACCCAGTACTTC.

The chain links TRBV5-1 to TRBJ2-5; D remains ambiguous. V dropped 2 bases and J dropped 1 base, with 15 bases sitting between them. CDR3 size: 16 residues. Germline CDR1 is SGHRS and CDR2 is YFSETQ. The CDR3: CASSFSLAELQETQYF. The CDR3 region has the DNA TGCGCCAGCAGCTTTTCTCTGGCGGAGCTCCAAGAGACCCAGTACTTC.

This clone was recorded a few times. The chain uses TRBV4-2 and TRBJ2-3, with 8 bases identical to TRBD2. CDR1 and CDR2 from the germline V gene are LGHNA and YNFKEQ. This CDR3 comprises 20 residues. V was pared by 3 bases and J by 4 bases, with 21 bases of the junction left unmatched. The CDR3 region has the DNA TGTGCCAGCAGCCACCCATCCCAGCGGGAGTTACGGTTCCGCGCAGATACGCAGTATTTT. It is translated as CASSHPSQRELRFRADTQYF.

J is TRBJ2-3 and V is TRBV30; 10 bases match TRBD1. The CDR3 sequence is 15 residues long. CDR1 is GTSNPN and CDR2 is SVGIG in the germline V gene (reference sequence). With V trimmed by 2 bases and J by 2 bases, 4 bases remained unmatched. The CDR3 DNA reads TGTGCCTGGAGTCCGGGACAGGGGTTCACAGATACGCAGTATTTT. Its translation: CAWSPGQGFTDTQYF.

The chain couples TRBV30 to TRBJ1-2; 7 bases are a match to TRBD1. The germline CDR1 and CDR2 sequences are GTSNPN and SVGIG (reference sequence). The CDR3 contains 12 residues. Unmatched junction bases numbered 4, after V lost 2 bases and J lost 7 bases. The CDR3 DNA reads TGTGCCTGGAGTCGCCAGGGGGGTGGCTACACCTTC. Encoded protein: CAWSRQGGGYTF.

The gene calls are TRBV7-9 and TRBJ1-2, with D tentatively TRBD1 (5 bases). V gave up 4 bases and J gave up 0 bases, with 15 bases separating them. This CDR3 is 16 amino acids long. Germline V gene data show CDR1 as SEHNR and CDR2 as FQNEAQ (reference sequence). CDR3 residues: CASSSTGGIPNYGYTF. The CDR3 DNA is TGTGCCAGCAGCTCGACGGGGGGGATTCCTAACTATGGCTACACCTTC.

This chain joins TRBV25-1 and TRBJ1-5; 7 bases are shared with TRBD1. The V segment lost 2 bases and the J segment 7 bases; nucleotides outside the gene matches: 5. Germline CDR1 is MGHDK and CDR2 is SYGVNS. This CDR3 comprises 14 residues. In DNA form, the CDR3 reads TGTGCCAGCAGTGAAACAGGGGCGAGCCAGCCCCAGCATTTT. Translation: CASSETGASQPQHF.

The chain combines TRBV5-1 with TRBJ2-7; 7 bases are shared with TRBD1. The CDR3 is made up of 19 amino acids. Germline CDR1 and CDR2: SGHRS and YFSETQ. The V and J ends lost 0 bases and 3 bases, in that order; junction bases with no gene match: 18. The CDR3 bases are TGCGCCAGCAGCTTGGGCCCACATCGGTTGACAGGGAGAAACTACGAGCAGTACTTC. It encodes CASSLGPHRLTGRNYEQYF.

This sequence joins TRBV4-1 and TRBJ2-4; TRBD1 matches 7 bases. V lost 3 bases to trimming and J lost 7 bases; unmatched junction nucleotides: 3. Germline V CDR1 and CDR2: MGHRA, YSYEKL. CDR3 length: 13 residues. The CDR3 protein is CASSQVQGNIQYF. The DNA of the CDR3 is TGCGCCAGCAGCCAGGTACAGGGGAACATTCAGTACTTC.

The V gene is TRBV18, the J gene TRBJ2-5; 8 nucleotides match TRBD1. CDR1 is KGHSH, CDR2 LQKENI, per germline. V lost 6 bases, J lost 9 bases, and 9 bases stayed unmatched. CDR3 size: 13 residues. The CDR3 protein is CASSQDRGSAQYF. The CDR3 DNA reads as TGTGCCAGCTCCCAAGACAGGGGAAGCGCCCAGTACTTC.

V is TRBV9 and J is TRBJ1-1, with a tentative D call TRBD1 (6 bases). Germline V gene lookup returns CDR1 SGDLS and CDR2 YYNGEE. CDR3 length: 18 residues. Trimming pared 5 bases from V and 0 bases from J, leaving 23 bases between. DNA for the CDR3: TGTGCCAGCAGTCGGGGCCTGAGGGGGACACCCATGAACACTGAAGCTTTCTTT. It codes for CASSRGLRGTPMNTEAFF.